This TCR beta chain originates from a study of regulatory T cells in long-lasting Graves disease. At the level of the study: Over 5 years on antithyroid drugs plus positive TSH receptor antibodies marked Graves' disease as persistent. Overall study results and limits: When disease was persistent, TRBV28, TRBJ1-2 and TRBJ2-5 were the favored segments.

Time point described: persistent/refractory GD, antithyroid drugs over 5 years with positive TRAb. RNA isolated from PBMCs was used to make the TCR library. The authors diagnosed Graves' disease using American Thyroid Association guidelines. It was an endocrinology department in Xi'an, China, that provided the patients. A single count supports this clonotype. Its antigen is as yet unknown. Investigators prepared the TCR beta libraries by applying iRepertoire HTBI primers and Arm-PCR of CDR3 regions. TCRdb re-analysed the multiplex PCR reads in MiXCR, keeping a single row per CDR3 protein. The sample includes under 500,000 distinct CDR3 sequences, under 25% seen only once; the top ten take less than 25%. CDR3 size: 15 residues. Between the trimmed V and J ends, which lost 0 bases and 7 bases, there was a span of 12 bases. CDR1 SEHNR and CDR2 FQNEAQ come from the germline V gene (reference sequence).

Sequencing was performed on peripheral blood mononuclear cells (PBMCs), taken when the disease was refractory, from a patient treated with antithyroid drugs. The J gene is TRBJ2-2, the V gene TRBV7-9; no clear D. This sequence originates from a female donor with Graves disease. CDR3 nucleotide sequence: TGTGCCAGCAGCTTAGCGCGCCAGAACGACGGGGAGCTGTTTTTT. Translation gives CASSLARQNDGELFF.